The rows below give T cell receptor beta chains drawn from one sample of a study of shared clonotypes between healthy human individuals. The method was immunoSEQ multiplex PCR; TCRdb's version includes in-frame clones alone and lacks a portion of them. This sample has around 2,000,000 clones; just over 90% occur once, and the top ten carry 1.7%. The sequencing sample was made of naive CD8+ T cells from PBMCs. These receptors all come from a man aged 18 to 35 in good health. Some clones in this sample may be carry-over from other donors' samples. Both conserved end residues are part of each CDR3. A D gene is named only where the DNA matches it firmly. Rows give clone size only sometimes, using once, few, many, or a class for an expanded clone.

D gene	V gene	J gene	clone size	CDR3 DNA	CDR3 protein
NA	TRBV4-1	TRBJ2-7	once	TGCGCCAGCAGCCAAGGGTGGGACCGTACCTACGAGCAGTACTTC	CASSQGWDRTYEQYF
TRBD2	TRBV4-1	TRBJ2-2	NA	TGCGCCAGCAGCCAAGGGGGGTTGCCTCTAGCGGGAAGAACCGGGGAGCTGTTTTTT	CASSQGGLPLAGRTGELFF
NA	TRBV18	TRBJ1-2	NA	TGTGCCAGCCAGCCCGAGAATAATCCCAACTATGGCTACACCTTC	CASQPENNPNYGYTF
TRBD2	TRBV4-3	TRBJ2-7	NA	TGCGCCAGCACCTCAAGATGGGGCCAGCGGGGTAACGAGCAGTACTTC	CASTSRWGQRGNEQYF
NA	TRBV10-1	TRBJ2-5	NA	TGCGCCAGCAGTGAGTCTCCAGGTGGAGAGACCCAGTACTTC	CASSESPGGETQYF
NA	TRBV27	TRBJ2-3	NA	TGTGCCAGCAGTTCGCCTAGCACAGATACGCAGTATTTT	CASSSPSTDTQYF
NA	TRBV5-6	TRBJ2-1	NA	TGTGCCAGCAGCTTGGGGGGAAGATACAATGAGCAGTTCTTC	CASSLGGRYNEQFF
NA	TRBV6-5	TRBJ2-7	NA	TGTGCCAGCAGTTACTCGGGGCCGCGGGAGCAGTACTTC	CASSYSGPREQYF
NA	TRBV18	TRBJ2-7	NA	TGTGCCAGCTCCGAAAGCGGCGTGATCAGTTCCTACGAGCAGTACTTC	CASSESGVISSYEQYF
NA	TRBV9	TRBJ2-3	once	TGTGCCAGCAGCGTAGACGTGGGGGATACGCAGTATTTT	CASSVDVGDTQYF
NA	TRBV12-5	TRBJ1-1	NA	TGTGCTAGTGCCCCACACGGCGAGACTGAAGCTTTCTTT	CASAPHGETEAFF
TRBD1	TRBV19	TRBJ1-1	NA	TGTGCCAGTAGTATAAGGGACAGGGGCCAGGACGCTTTCTTT	CASSIRDRGQDAFF
NA	TRBV28	TRBJ2-7	once	TGTGCCAGCGGTTTCTACGAGCAGTACTTC	CASGFYEQYF
TRBD2	TRBV4-1	TRBJ2-3	NA	TGCGCCAGCAGCCAAGGACTAGCGAGTACAGATACGCAGTATTTT	CASSQGLASTDTQYF
NA	TRBV19	TRBJ2-7	NA	TGTGCCAGTACCCCCCGAGGGGGGTTCTACGAGCAGTACTTC	CASTPRGGFYEQYF
NA	TRBV7-9	TRBJ2-1	once	TGTGCCAGCAGCTTAGAATGGCAGGTTCATGAGCAGTTCTTC	CASSLEWQVHEQFF
NA	TRBV15	TRBJ2-1	NA	TGTGCCACCAGCAGAGATCACACCCCCCCCGCCAATGAGCAGTTCTTC	CATSRDHTPPANEQFF
NA	TRBV13	TRBJ2-5	NA	TGTGCCAGCAGCTTAGGTCGCAGGGGAAGGGGCAAAAAGACCCAGTACTTC	CASSLGRRGRGKKTQYF
NA	TRBV28	TRBJ1-3	NA	TGTGCCAGCAGTTCCCGCTTATCGGGACCTGGAAACACCATATATTTT	CASSSRLSGPGNTIYF